This T cell receptor beta chain was identified during a study of blood T cell repertoires in COVID-19. In the source study's methods: Cell counts per sample came from amplifying reference gene primers. TCRdb's copy holds only in-frame clones and misses some; the assay was immunoSEQ multiplex PCR. The V and J calls and clone size come from that table; D and trimming were worked out from the DNA. The table lists 250,000 or so clones, over 80% of them singletons. From germline, CDR1 is MNHEY and CDR2 SMNVEV (reference sequence). This CDR3 contains 13 residues. Trimming removed 2 bases at V and 3 bases at J, with 8 bases between.

This clonotype originated in a woman aged 25 to 45 with acute COVID-19. The sequencing input was PBMCs or T cells enriched from blood (not recorded which). The chain has TRBV27 and TRBJ2-7; tentative D call: TRBD1 (5 bases). The CDR3 DNA is TGTGCCAGCAGTTTACAGGGCGACTACGAGCAGTACTTC. This codes for CASSLQGDYEQYF.